This T cell receptor (beta chain) is from a study of T cells in Graves' hyperthyroidism and ophthalmopathy. V dropped 6 bases and J dropped 3 bases, with 6 bases sitting between them. From germline, CDR1 is LGHNT and CDR2 FRNRAP. The CDR3 consists of 12 residues. Concerning this clonotype: Given a much more abundant clone one base away, this may be a read error.

Amplified TCR beta CDR3 regions came from RNA transcripts. The HTBI primer set was used in a first-round RT-PCR of the TCR CDR3. TCRdb redid the calling of the multiplex PCR reads with MiXCR, one entry per CDR3 protein. The sample carries hundreds of thousands of distinct CDR3 sequences, 15% to 20% recorded once. The genes are TRBV12-5 and TRBJ2-1; D is possibly TRBD2 (5 bases). This TCR derives from a woman aged 18-29 years with Graves' ophthalmopathy. The specimen was blood. The DNA for the CDR3 is TGTGCTAGTGGCCGGGACTACAATGAGCAGTTCTTC. The encoded protein is CASGRDYNEQFF.